These 5 T cell receptor beta chains came from one sample sequenced in a study of T cells in Graves' hyperthyroidism and ophthalmopathy. Amplification targeted TCR beta CDR3 regions from RNA transcripts. HTBI primers drove first-round RT-PCR of the TCR CDR3. Using its own MiXCR run on the multiplex PCR reads, TCRdb lists one record per CDR3 protein. The sample includes around 800,000 distinct CDR3 sequences, 38% seen only once; the top ten take 7.5% to 9.5%. Sequenced: blood. These receptors were taken from a man aged 18-30 years with Graves' hyperthyroidism.

A few counts support this clonotype. The gene calls are TRBV7-9 and TRBJ1-3, with 9 bases lining up with TRBD1. From germline, CDR1 is SEHNR and CDR2 FQNEAQ (reference sequence). With V trimmed by 0 bases and J by 2 bases, 2 bases remained unmatched. CDR3 length: 16 amino acids. The CDR3 DNA reads as TGTGCCAGCAGCTTAGCCGGACAGGGGACTGGAAACACCATATATTTT. It codes for CASSLAGQGTGNTIYF.

This clonotype was seen only a few times. The genes are TRBV6-4 and TRBJ1-2; D gene uncertain. Germline lookup yields CDR1 MRHNA and CDR2 SNTAGT. This CDR3 has 13 amino acids. Trimming shortened V by 4 bases and J by 8 bases, and 14 bases separated the two germline ends. The chain's CDR3 is CASSGTDRGGYTF. The CDR3 coding sequence is TGTGCCAGCAGTGGGACGGACCGAGGGGGCTACACCTTC.

This clonotype was detected many times. J is TRBJ2-7 and V is TRBV2, with D possibly being TRBD1 or TRBD2 (5 bases each). The CDR3 length is 14 residues. V lost 6 bases and J lost 0, with 12 bases in between. In germline, CDR1 is SNHLY, CDR2 FYNNEI. The CDR3 bases are TGTGCCAGCAGCCCGGCTGGGGGCTCCTACGAGCAGTACTTC. Its translation is CASSPAGGSYEQYF. Looking up the rest from reference TRBV2 and TRBJ2-7 gives the full variable domain: EPEVTQTPSHQVTQMGQEVILRCVPISNHLYFYWYRQILGQKVEFLVSFYNNEISEKSEIFDDQFSVERPDGSNFTLKIRSTKLEDSAMYFCASSPAGGSYEQYFGPGTRLTVT.

The genes are TRBV12-3 or TRBV12-4 and TRBJ2-2; 9 bases are a match to TRBD1. V shed 5 bases, J shed 8 bases, and the junction held 9 bases outside the gene matches. The CDR3 is 15 amino acids. CDR3 loop: CASSPRRQGGGELFF. CDR3 in DNA: TGTGCCAGCAGTCCGAGACGACAGGGGGGAGGGGAGCTGTTTTTT.

This chain connects TRBV6-6 to TRBJ1-1; D remains ambiguous. Trimming removed 4 bases from V and 4 bases from J, with 10 bases in between. Looked up from germline, CDR1 is MNHNY and CDR2 is SVGAGI (reference sequence). The CDR3 consists of 13 residues. Here the CDR3 DNA reads TGTGCCAGCAGTTCCCCGCTGAGCACTGAAGCTTTCTTT. It yields the protein CASSSPLSTEAFF.